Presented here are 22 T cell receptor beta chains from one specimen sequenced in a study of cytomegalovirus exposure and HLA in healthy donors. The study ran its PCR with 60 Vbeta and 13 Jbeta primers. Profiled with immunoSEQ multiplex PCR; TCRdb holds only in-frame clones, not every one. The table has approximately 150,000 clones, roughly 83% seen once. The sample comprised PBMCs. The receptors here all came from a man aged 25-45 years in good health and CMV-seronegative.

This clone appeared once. In DNA, the CDR3 is TGTGCCAGCAGCTTGGGGACGGGCGGGAGTCACTACGAGCAGTACTTC. It yields the protein CASSLGTGGSHYEQYF. The genes are TRBV11-2 and TRBJ2-7; 7 bases match TRBD2. From germline, CDR1 is SGHAT and CDR2 FQNNGV. V shed 3 bases, J shed 3 bases, and the junction held 11 bases outside the gene matches. CDR3 length equals 16 residues.

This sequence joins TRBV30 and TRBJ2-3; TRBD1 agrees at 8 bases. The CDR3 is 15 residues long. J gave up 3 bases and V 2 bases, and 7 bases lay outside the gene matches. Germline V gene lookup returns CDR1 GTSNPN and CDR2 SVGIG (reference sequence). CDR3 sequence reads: CAWSLTGANTDTQYF. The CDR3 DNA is TGTGCCTGGAGTCTGACAGGGGCCAATACAGATACGCAGTATTTT.

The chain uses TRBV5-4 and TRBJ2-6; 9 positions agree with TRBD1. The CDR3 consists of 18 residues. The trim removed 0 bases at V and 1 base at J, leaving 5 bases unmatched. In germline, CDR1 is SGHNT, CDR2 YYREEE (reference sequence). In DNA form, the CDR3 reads TGTGCCAGCAGCTTGGTGGGACAGGGAATTTCTGGGGCCAACGTCCTGACTTTC. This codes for CASSLVGQGISGANVLTF. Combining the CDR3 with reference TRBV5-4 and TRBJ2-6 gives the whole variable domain ETGVTQSPTHLIKTRGQQVTLRCSSQSGHNTVSWYQQALGQGPQFIFQYYREEENGRGNFPPRFSGLQFPNYSSELNVNALELDDSALYLCASSLVGQGISGANVLTFGAGSRLTVL.

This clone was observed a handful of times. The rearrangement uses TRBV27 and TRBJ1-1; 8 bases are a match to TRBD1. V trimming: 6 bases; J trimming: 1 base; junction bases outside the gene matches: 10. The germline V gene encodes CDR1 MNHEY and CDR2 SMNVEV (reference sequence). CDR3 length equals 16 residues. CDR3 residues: CASSFGHGQGNTEAFF. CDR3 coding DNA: TGTGCCAGCAGCTTTGGCCATGGACAGGGGAACACTGAAGCTTTCTTT.

The CDR3 loop reads CASSLSSRLLPKSEETQYF. CDR3 DNA sequence: TGTGCCAGCAGCCTGTCCAGCCGACTGCTACCAAAGAGCGAGGAGACCCAGTACTTC. The rearrangement joins TRBV4-2 to TRBJ2-5; D ambiguous. CDR3 length: 19 amino acids. Germline values: CDR1 LGHNA, CDR2 YNFKEQ. The V end was cut by 4 bases, the J end by 5 bases, with 29 bases between.

CDR3 DNA: TGTGCCAGCAGTGATCCAGGGGGCTCATCACCCCTCCACTTT. Amino acid sequence: CASSDPGGSSPLHF. The V and J genes are TRBV6-1 and TRBJ1-6, with 8 bases fitting TRBD1. V was pared by 3 bases and J by 10 bases, with 5 bases of the junction left unmatched. CDR3 length: 14 residues. Germline assignment: CDR1 MNHNS and CDR2 SASEGT.

The CDR3 DNA sequence: TGTGCCAGCAGAGACACAGGGGCCTCCTACGAGCAGTACTTC. Translating it yields CASRDTGASYEQYF. This chain joins TRBV27 and TRBJ2-7; 7 positions match TRBD1. The CDR3 is 14 amino acids. After removal of 6 bases from V and 0 bases from J, the junction contained 5 bases not matched to a gene. Germline V CDR1 and CDR2: MNHEY, SMNVEV (reference sequence).

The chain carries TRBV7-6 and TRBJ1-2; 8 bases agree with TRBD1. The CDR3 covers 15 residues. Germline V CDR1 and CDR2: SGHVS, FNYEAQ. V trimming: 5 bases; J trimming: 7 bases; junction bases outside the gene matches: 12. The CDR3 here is CASSQSQAGGIGYTF. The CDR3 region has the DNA TGTGCCAGCAGCCAGTCTCAGGCAGGGGGCATTGGCTACACCTTC.

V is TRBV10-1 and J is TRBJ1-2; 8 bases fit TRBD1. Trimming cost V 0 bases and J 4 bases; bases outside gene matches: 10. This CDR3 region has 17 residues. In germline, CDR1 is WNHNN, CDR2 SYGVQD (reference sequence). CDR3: CASSESPGVRGPYGYTF. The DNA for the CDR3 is TGCGCCAGCAGTGAGTCCCCGGGGGTCAGGGGGCCCTATGGCTACACCTTC.

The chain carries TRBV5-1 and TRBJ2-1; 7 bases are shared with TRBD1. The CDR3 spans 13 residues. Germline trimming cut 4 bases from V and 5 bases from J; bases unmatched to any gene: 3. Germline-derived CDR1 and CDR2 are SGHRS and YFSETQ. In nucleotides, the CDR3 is TGCGCCAGCAGCAGGGACAGAGACAATGAGCAGTTCTTC. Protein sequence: CASSRDRDNEQFF.

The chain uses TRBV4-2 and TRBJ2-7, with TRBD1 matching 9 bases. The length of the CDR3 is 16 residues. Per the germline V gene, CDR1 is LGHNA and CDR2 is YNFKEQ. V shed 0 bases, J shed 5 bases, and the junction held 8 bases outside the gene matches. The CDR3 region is CASSQDPGQGNDEQYF. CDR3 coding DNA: TGTGCCAGCAGCCAAGATCCGGGACAGGGTAACGACGAGCAGTACTTC.

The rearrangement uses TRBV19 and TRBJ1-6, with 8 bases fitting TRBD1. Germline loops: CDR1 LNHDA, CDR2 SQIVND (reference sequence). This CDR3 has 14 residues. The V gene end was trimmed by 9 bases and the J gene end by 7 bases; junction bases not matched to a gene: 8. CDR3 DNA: TGTGCCAGCCACAAGGACAGGGAGAATTCACCCCTCCACTTT. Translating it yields CASHKDRENSPLHF.

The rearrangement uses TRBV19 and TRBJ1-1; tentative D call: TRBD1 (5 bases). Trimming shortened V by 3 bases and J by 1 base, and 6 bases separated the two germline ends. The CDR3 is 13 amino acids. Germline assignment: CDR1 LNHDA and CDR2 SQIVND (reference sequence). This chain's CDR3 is CASSMQGNTEAFF. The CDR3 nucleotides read TGTGCCAGTAGTATGCAGGGGAACACTGAAGCTTTCTTT.

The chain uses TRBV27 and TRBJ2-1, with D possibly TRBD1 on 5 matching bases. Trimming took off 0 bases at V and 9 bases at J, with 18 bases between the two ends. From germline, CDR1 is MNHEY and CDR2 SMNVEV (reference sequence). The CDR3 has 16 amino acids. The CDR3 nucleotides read TGTGCCAGCAGTTTATCGCCCAGGGCCCTATTGGTTGAGCAGTTCTTC. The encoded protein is CASSLSPRALLVEQFF.

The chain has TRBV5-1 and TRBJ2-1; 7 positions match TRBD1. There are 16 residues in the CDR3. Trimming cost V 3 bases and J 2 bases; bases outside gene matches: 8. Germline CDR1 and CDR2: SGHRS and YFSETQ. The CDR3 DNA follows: TGCGCCAGCAGCTACCCACGACAGGGAACCTACAATGAGCAGTTCTTC. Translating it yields CASSYPRQGTYNEQFF.

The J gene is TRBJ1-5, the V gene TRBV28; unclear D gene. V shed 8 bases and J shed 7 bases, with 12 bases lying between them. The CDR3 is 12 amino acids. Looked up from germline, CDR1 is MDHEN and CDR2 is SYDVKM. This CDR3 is CASQSGGQPQHF. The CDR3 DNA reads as TGTGCCAGCCAATCGGGTGGCCAGCCCCAGCATTTT.

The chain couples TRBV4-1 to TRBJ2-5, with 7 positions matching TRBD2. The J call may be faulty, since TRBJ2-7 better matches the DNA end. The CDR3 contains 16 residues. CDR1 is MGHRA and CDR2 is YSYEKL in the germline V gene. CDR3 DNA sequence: TGCGCCAGCAGCCAAGAGCCCCGGGACTACCACTACGAGCAGTACTTC. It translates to CASSQEPRDYHYEQYF.

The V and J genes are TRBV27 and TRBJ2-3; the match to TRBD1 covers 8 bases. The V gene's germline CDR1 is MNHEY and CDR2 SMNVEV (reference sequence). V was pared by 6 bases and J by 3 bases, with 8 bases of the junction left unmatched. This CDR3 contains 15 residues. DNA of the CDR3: TGTGCCAGCAGGCGCGGCCAGGGGGCAACAGATACGCAGTATTTT. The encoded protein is CASRRGQGATDTQYF.

The DNA for the CDR3 is TGTGCCAGTAGTATAGTCTGGAACACTGAAGCTTTCTTT. Translated, it gives CASSIVWNTEAFF. The chain combines TRBV19 with TRBJ1-1; no clear D gene. CDR3 length: 13 residues. Germline V lookup: CDR1 LNHDA, CDR2 SQIVND (reference sequence). The ends were cut back, 1 base at V and 1 base at J, with 4 bases in the middle.

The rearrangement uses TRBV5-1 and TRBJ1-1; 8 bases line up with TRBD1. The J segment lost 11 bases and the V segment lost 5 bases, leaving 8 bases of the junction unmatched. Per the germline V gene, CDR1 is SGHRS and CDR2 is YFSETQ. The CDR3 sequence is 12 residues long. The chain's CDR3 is CASSMDRVGAFF. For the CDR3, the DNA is TGCGCCAGCAGTATGGACAGGGTGGGGGCTTTCTTT.

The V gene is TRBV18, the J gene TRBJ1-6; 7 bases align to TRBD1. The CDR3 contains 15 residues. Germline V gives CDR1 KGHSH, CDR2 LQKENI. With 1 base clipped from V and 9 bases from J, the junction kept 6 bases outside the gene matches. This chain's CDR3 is CASSPHPGGASPLHF. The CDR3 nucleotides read TGTGCCAGCTCACCACATCCAGGGGGTGCTTCACCCCTCCACTTT.

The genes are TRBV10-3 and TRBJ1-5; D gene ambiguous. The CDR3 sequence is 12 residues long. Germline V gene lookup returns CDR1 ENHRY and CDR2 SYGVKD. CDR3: CASREENQPQHF. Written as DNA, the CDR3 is TGTGCTTCCCGGGAGGAGAATCAGCCCCAGCATTTT.